This T cell receptor (beta chain) was obtained from a study of technical replicates of blood from a handful of donors. V dropped 5 bases and J dropped 4; count of bases not matched to a gene: 4. The germline V gene has CDR1 SEHNR and CDR2 FQNEAQ (reference sequence). CDR3 length: 14 residues. TCRdb keeps only in-frame clones here, not all; method: immunoSEQ multiplex PCR. The table has approximately 90,000 clones, 95% seen once. The source is a human donor in good health. The sequencing input was T cells isolated from PBMCs. The V call is TRBV7-9, the J call TRBJ2-3; TRBD2 matches at 9 bases. Here the CDR3 DNA reads TGTGCCAGCAGCCCAGGGACTAGCTCAGATACGCAGTATTTT. This codes for CASSPGTSSDTQYF.